The 20 T cell receptor beta chains listed next were all sequenced from one sample in a study of T cell responses to AZD1222 COVID-19 vaccine. Method: immunoSEQ multiplex PCR; TCRdb's copy keeps in-frame clones and lacks some. The data contain 150,000 to 250,000 clones, roughly 92% of them singletons. Sequencing used peripheral blood, obtained 28 days after the second AZD1222 dose. Every receptor here comes from an adult who received the AZD1222 COVID-19 vaccine.

The chain has TRBV4-1 and TRBJ2-1; 10 nucleotides align to TRBD2. V was clipped by 6 bases and J by 15 bases; unmatched bases: 20. Germline V gene lookup returns CDR1 MGHRA and CDR2 YSYEKL. The CDR3 has 16 amino acids. CDR3 sequence reads: CASSPLGLAARVGWFF. The CDR3 bases are TGCGCCAGCAGTCCTCTCGGACTAGCGGCTAGGGTTGGGTGGTTCTTC.

This chain connects TRBV6-1 to TRBJ1-2; a possible D gene is TRBD1 (5 bases). The CDR3 is 14 residues long. V lost 3 bases and J lost 1, with 9 bases in between. Germline-derived CDR1 and CDR2 are MNHNS and SASEGT. CDR3 region: CASSEGRFNYGYTF. For the CDR3, the DNA is TGTGCCAGCAGTGAGGGACGTTTTAACTATGGCTACACCTTC.

The V call is TRBV7-2, the J call TRBJ2-7; D not resolved. Germline V gives CDR1 SGHTA, CDR2 FQGNSA. V lost 2 bases to trimming and J lost 2 bases, with 16 bases between them. The CDR3 has 16 amino acids. The CDR3 nucleotides are TGTGCCAGCAGCTTATTAAGCCGGGTAATCACCTACGAGCAGTACTTC. Its translation is CASSLLSRVITYEQYF.

V and J are TRBV19 and TRBJ2-7; TRBD1 matches 8 bases. This CDR3 is 14 amino acids long. The ends lost 7 bases at V and 2 bases at J; junction bases unmatched: 7. Germline V lookup: CDR1 LNHDA, CDR2 SQIVND (reference sequence). The CDR3 spells CASTPGTGPYEQYF. The CDR3 DNA reads as TGTGCCAGTACACCCGGGACAGGACCCTACGAGCAGTACTTC.

The V and J genes are TRBV5-4 and TRBJ1-3; D remains ambiguous. In germline, CDR1 is SGHNT, CDR2 YYREEE (reference sequence). CDR3 length equals 13 residues. The V end was cut by 4 bases, the J end by 8 bases, with 13 bases between. CDR3 residues: CASSDKGWDTIYF. The CDR3 DNA sequence: TGTGCCAGCAGCGATAAGGGTTGGGACACCATATATTTT.

Regarding this clone: A read error may account for a junction end that differs from germline. The rearrangement uses TRBV7-9 and TRBJ2-2, with 7 bases matching TRBD1. The CDR3 has 17 residues. In germline, CDR1 is SEHNR, CDR2 FQNEAQ (reference sequence). Here the CDR3 reads CANSLQGQGSRSGELFF. The CDR3 DNA follows: TGTGCCAACAGCTTACAGGGGCAGGGTTCCCGGTCCGGGGAGCTGTTTTTT.

The chain combines TRBV2 with TRBJ1-6; perhaps TRBD1 as D (6 bases). Germline V gives CDR1 SNHLY, CDR2 FYNNEI. V lost 5 bases and J lost 7, with 15 bases in between. CDR3 length: 15 amino acids. The CDR3 is CASSQTDRSNSPLHF. The CDR3 coding sequence is TGTGCCAGCAGTCAAACTGACAGGAGCAATTCACCCCTCCACTTT.

The rearrangement links TRBV5-1 to TRBJ1-2; a weak D match, TRBD1 (5 bases). The V gene's germline CDR1 is SGHRS and CDR2 YFSETQ. Trimming took 4 bases from V and 3 from J, leaving 10 bases between them. The CDR3 covers 13 residues. CDR3 loop: CASSGDGYYGYTF. The CDR3 DNA is TGCGCCAGCAGCGGGGACGGCTACTATGGCTACACCTTC.

The rearrangement links TRBV2 to TRBJ2-7; 10 nucleotides line up with TRBD1. J gave up 3 bases and V 6 bases, and 5 bases lay outside the gene matches. The CDR3 spans 14 residues. Germline V gene lookup returns CDR1 SNHLY and CDR2 FYNNEI. The CDR3, as DNA: TGTGCCAGCAGCCTCGGACAGGGGGGCTACGAGCAGTACTTC. Its translation is CASSLGQGGYEQYF. Looking up the rest from reference TRBV2 and TRBJ2-7 gives the full variable domain: EPEVTQTPSHQVTQMGQEVILRCVPISNHLYFYWYRQILGQKVEFLVSFYNNEISEKSEIFDDQFSVERPDGSNFTLKIRSTKLEDSAMYFCASSLGQGGYEQYFGPGTRLTVT.

V is TRBV6-5 and J is TRBJ2-6, with a weak D call TRBD1 (5 bases). Trimming took off 4 bases at V and 4 bases at J, with 11 bases between the two ends. The germline CDR1 and CDR2 sequences are MNHEY and SVGAGI. This CDR3 has 15 residues. The DNA of the CDR3 is TGTGCCAGCAGTTCCAGGGCGAGGGGGGCCAACGTCCTGACTTTC. Amino acids: CASSSRARGANVLTF.

J is TRBJ1-1 and V is TRBV5-6, with D tentatively TRBD1 (6 bases). This CDR3 is 14 amino acids long. V was clipped by 4 bases and J by 6 bases, with 16 bases between them. CDR1 is SGHDT, CDR2 YYEEEE, per germline. CDR3 protein: CASSPGQITAEAFF. For the CDR3, the DNA is TGTGCCAGCAGCCCCGGACAGATTACGGCTGAAGCTTTCTTT.

The chain employs TRBV7-9 and TRBJ1-1; D uncertain. The CDR3 length is 13 residues. Trimming took off 2 bases at V and 8 bases at J, with 12 bases between the two ends. Germline lookup yields CDR1 SEHNR and CDR2 FQNEAQ (reference sequence). The CDR3 DNA follows: TGTGCCAGCAGCTTAAGCGTACGGGAAGAAGCTTTCTTT. Translation: CASSLSVREEAFF.

This clone was recorded only once. V usage is TRBV19 and J usage is TRBJ2-2, with 8 bases that match TRBD1. The germline V gene encodes CDR1 LNHDA and CDR2 SQIVND (reference sequence). CDR3 length: 15 residues. The V gene end was trimmed by 3 bases and the J gene end by 5 bases; junction bases not matched to a gene: 5. In DNA form, the CDR3 reads TGTGCCAGTAGTATCAAGCAGGGGGCGACCGGGGAGCTGTTTTTT. Its translation: CASSIKQGATGELFF.

V is TRBV6-2 or TRBV6-3 and J is TRBJ1-2; the D is unclear. CDR1 and CDR2 (germline): MNHEY, SVGEGT. The CDR3 sequence is 12 residues long. The germline V and J ends were trimmed by 3 bases and 3 bases, with 5 bases remaining between them. The CDR3: CASSYTHYGYTF. The CDR3 DNA sequence: TGTGCCAGCAGTTATACCCACTATGGCTACACCTTC.

The J gene is TRBJ1-2, the V gene TRBV7-3; 7 nucleotides line up with TRBD1. CDR3 length equals 15 residues. J gave up 8 bases and V 4 bases, and 13 bases lay outside the gene matches. Per the germline V gene, CDR1 is SGHTA and CDR2 is FQGTGA. The CDR3 sequence: CASSSATQGWSGYTF. For the CDR3, the DNA is TGTGCCAGCAGCTCCGCAACACAGGGGTGGTCAGGCTACACCTTC.

V is TRBV5-4 and J is TRBJ2-1; D call uncertain. Germline CDR1 is SGHNT and CDR2 is YYREEE (reference sequence). This CDR3 comprises 13 residues. V was cut by 0 bases and J by 5 bases, with 6 bases left in between. The CDR3 is CASSLVADNEQFF. CDR3 nucleotide sequence: TGTGCCAGCAGCTTGGTTGCGGACAATGAGCAGTTCTTC. The variable domain in full, with the rest retrieved from reference TRBV5-4 and TRBJ2-1, is ETGVTQSPTHLIKTRGQQVTLRCSSQSGHNTVSWYQQALGQGPQFIFQYYREEENGRGNFPPRFSGLQFPNYSSELNVNALELDDSALYLCASSLVADNEQFFGPGTRLTVL.

The chain links TRBV19 to TRBJ1-5, with D perhaps matching TRBD1 (5 bases). Trimming left V 6 bases short and J 3 bases short, with 15 bases between. The CDR3 is 15 amino acids. CDR1 and CDR2 (germline): LNHDA, SQIVND (reference sequence). The CDR3 is CASSSREGYNQPQHF. The CDR3, as DNA: TGTGCCAGTAGCAGCCGGGAGGGGTACAATCAGCCCCAGCATTTT.

This chain uses TRBV19 with TRBJ2-2, with 7 bases aligning to TRBD1. The CDR3 length is 15 residues. Germline CDR1 and CDR2: LNHDA and SQIVND (reference sequence). The trim removed 1 base at V and 3 bases at J, leaving 2 bases unmatched. The CDR3 loop reads CASSIGQGDTGELFF. The CDR3 nucleotides read TGTGCCAGTAGTATAGGGCAGGGGGACACCGGGGAGCTGTTTTTT.

This sequence joins TRBV5-1 and TRBJ1-4; 7 bases line up with TRBD1. The CDR3 runs 13 residues. V lost 6 bases and J lost 3; bases outside the gene matches: 2. Germline V CDR1 and CDR2: SGHRS, YFSETQ. This CDR3 reads CASKGGSNEKLFF. The CDR3 DNA sequence: TGCGCCAGCAAAGGGGGCTCTAATGAAAAACTGTTTTTT. Variable domain in full (rest from reference TRBV5-1 and TRBJ1-4): KAGVTQTPRYLIKTRGQQVTLSCSPISGHRSVSWYQQTPGQGLQFLFEYFSETQRNKGNFPGRFSGRQFSNSRSEMNVSTLELGDSALYLCASKGGSNEKLFFGSGTQLSVL.

This clone was detected only once. The J gene is TRBJ1-2, the V gene TRBV7-2, with D possibly TRBD1 on 5 matching bases. Trimming left V 5 bases short and J 2 bases short, with 12 bases between. The CDR3 spans 14 residues. Germline values: CDR1 SGHTA, CDR2 FQGNSA. Here the CDR3 DNA reads TGTGCCAGCAGCCGGATGGACACGAACTATGGCTACACCTTC. It codes for CASSRMDTNYGYTF.